This passage covers 25 T cell receptor beta chains from one sample sequenced in a study of Graves' ophthalmopathy and Graves' hyperthyroidism. Investigators amplified TCR beta CDR3 regions from RNA transcripts. First-round RT-PCR with HTBI primers preceded a second-round multiplex PCR. TCRdb re-called the multiplex PCR reads with MiXCR, one entry per CDR3 protein. The repertoire has approximately 700,000 distinct CDR3 sequences, roughly two fifths of them found once; the top ten carry roughly 45%. Sequenced sample: peripheral blood. The receptor source for this set is an adult man with Graves' ophthalmopathy.

This clonotype was counted many times. The genes are TRBV29-1 and TRBJ1-1; no clear D. The CDR3 spans 17 residues. Trimming took off 0 bases at V and 4 bases at J, with 21 bases between the two ends. In germline, CDR1 is SQVTM, CDR2 ANQGSEA. The CDR3: CSVEDQWPGGTGTEAFF. As DNA, the CDR3 is TGCAGCGTTGAAGATCAGTGGCCGGGTGGAACGGGCACTGAAGCTTTCTTT.

A word on this clonotype: This may stem from a read error, because a much larger clone lies one nucleotide away. The chain has TRBV7-9 and TRBJ1-1, with D perhaps matching TRBD1 (5 bases). The CDR3 consists of 16 residues. Germline assignment: CDR1 SEHNR and CDR2 FQNEAQ (reference sequence). V was trimmed by 2 bases and J by 1 base, leaving 14 bases between them. CDR3 amino acids: CASSLWDVTKNTEAFF. CDR3 nucleotides: TGTGCCAGCAGCTTATGGGACGTTACGAAGAACACTGAAGCTTTCTTT.

The chain is built from TRBV2 and TRBJ2-5, with D possibly TRBD1 on 6 matching bases. The CDR3 spans 12 residues. Trimming took 8 bases from V and 2 from J, leaving 9 bases between them. Germline assignment: CDR1 SNHLY and CDR2 FYNNEI. In DNA form, the CDR3 reads TGTGCCAGCCAGACAGGACAAGAGACCCAGTACTTC. This codes for CASQTGQETQYF.

This clonotype was detected a few times. This chain connects TRBV5-6 to TRBJ1-3; D not resolved. This CDR3 has 11 amino acids. Trimming took off 4 bases at V and 8 bases at J, with 7 bases between the two ends. Per the germline V gene, CDR1 is SGHDT and CDR2 is YYEEEE. The CDR3 DNA reads as TGTGCCAGCAGCAAGAGGGACACCATATATTTT. Translation gives CASSKRDTIYF.

The sample holds many counts of this clonotype. The chain couples TRBV15 to TRBJ2-7; D not resolved. There are 12 residues in the CDR3. Trimming stripped 3 bases from V and 5 bases from J, with 8 bases between. Germline loops: CDR1 LNHNV, CDR2 YYDKDF (reference sequence). The CDR3 region is CATSSLPDEQYF. The CDR3 nucleotides are TGTGCCACCAGCAGCCTGCCCGACGAGCAGTACTTC.

The rearrangement links TRBV2 to TRBJ1-4; TRBD1 might be the D (6 bases). With 5 bases removed from V and 10 bases from J, the gap between germline ends came to 11 bases. CDR3 length: 12 residues. CDR1 and CDR2 (germline): SNHLY, FYNNEI. In DNA, the CDR3 is TGTGCCAGCAGTTCGGGACATCGAAAACTGTTTTTT. Amino acid sequence: CASSSGHRKLFF.

This sequence joins TRBV5-4 and TRBJ2-5, with 10 nucleotides matching TRBD1. Germline CDR1 reads SGHNT; CDR2 reads YYREEE (reference sequence). The CDR3 extends over 16 amino acids. Germline trimming cut 3 bases from V and 3 bases from J; bases unmatched to any gene: 8. Here the CDR3 DNA reads TGTGCCAGCAGCTGGAATGCGGGACAGGGGAAAGAGACCCAGTACTTC. The encoded protein is CASSWNAGQGKETQYF.

V gene TRBV7-3 combines with J gene TRBJ2-3, with D unclear. V lost 2 bases and J lost 1, with 13 bases in between. The CDR3 spans 16 residues. The V gene's germline CDR1 is SGHTA and CDR2 FQGTGA. The CDR3: CASSLVAGLGTDTQYF. The CDR3 region has the DNA TGTGCCAGCAGCTTAGTAGCAGGCCTAGGCACAGATACGCAGTATTTT. The full variable domain, completed using reference TRBV7-3 and TRBJ2-3, is GAGVSQTPSNKVTEKGKYVELRCDPISGHTALYWYRQSLGQGPEFLIYFQGTGAADDSGLPNDRFFAVRPEGSVSTLKIQRTERGDSAVYLCASSLVAGLGTDTQYFGPGTRLTVL.

Details on this clonotype: This may stem from a read error, because a much larger clone lies one nucleotide away. The CDR3 region is CSASPTGDQPQHF. The CDR3 bases are TGCAGTGCTAGCCCAACAGGCGATCAGCCCCAGCATTTT. The chain carries TRBV20-1 and TRBJ1-5, with D maybe TRBD1 (5 bases). Deletions cut 3 bases from V and 5 bases from J, with 11 bases between. The CDR3 loop spans 13 amino acids. Germline CDR1 and CDR2: DFQATT and SNEGSKA (reference sequence).

Ten or more counts support this clonotype. This chain connects TRBV10-3 to TRBJ1-6; tentatively, D is TRBD1 (6 bases). The germline V and J ends were trimmed by 5 bases and 7 bases, with 9 bases remaining between them. The CDR3 spans 13 residues. Germline CDR1 reads ENHRY; CDR2 reads SYGVKD. The CDR3 DNA sequence: TGTGCCATCAGTCGGACAGAAAATTCACCCCTCCACTTT. Translated, it gives CAISRTENSPLHF.

This clonotype was picked up many times. CDR3: CASSLRRTGLHEQYF. Here the CDR3 DNA reads TGTGCCAGCAGTCTGAGAAGGACAGGGCTACACGAGCAGTACTTC. The genes are TRBV25-1 and TRBJ2-7, with TRBD1 matching 8 bases. The CDR3 loop spans 15 amino acids. J was trimmed by 5 bases and V by 5 bases; bases with no gene match: 11. The germline V gene encodes CDR1 MGHDK and CDR2 SYGVNS.

The CDR3 here is CASRAGLAGGGDTGELFF. The CDR3 bases are TGTGCCAGCAGAGCGGGACTAGCGGGAGGTGGGGACACCGGGGAGCTGTTTTTT. The chain employs TRBV25-1 and TRBJ2-2; TRBD2 matches at 15 bases. The ends lost 6 bases at V and 3 bases at J; junction bases unmatched: 8. From germline, CDR1 is MGHDK and CDR2 SYGVNS. The CDR3 loop spans 18 amino acids.

This clonotype was counted between two and nine times. The chain uses TRBV5-1 and TRBJ2-7, with 9 bases identical to TRBD2. The last part of the DNA fits TRBJ2-1 better; the J call may be wrong. CDR1 and CDR2 (germline): SGHRS, YFSETQ. The CDR3 has 14 residues. The chain's CDR3 is CASSHRTSVGEQFF. The CDR3 coding sequence is TGCGCCAGCAGCCATAGGACTAGCGTCGGAGAGCAGTTCTTC.

This clonotype was counted many times. The chain combines TRBV29-1 with TRBJ2-7; a weak D match, TRBD1 (6 bases). V lost 6 bases and J 0 bases, leaving 12 bases between the germline ends. Per the germline V gene, CDR1 is SQVTM and CDR2 is ANQGSEA. The CDR3 spans 13 residues. CDR3 sequence reads: CSVTRQDSYEQYF. The DNA for the CDR3 is TGCAGCGTCACCCGACAGGACTCCTACGAGCAGTACTTC.

A word on this clonotype: The junction shows a germline mismatch at one end, possibly a read error. The chain employs TRBV11-2 and TRBJ2-2; tentatively, D is TRBD2 (5 bases). The CDR3 sequence is 15 residues long. From germline, CDR1 is SGHAT and CDR2 FQNNGV. The CDR3 DNA sequence: TGTGCCAACAGCTTACGTTCGGGAAGCACCGGGGAGCTGTTTTTT. This sequence encodes CANSLRSGSTGELFF.

The rearrangement joins TRBV2 to TRBJ2-7; TRBD2 matches at 7 bases. Germline lookup yields CDR1 SNHLY and CDR2 FYNNEI. This CDR3 has 15 residues. V dropped 7 bases and J dropped 7; count of bases not matched to a gene: 16. The CDR3 DNA is TGTGCCAGCAACGCCGGGACGGGGGGATCCGGGGAGCAGTACTTC. This gives the protein CASNAGTGGSGEQYF.

The table lists this clonotype with many counts. The chain employs TRBV19 and TRBJ1-1; tentatively, D is TRBD1 (6 bases). Per germline, CDR1 LNHDA and CDR2 SQIVND (reference sequence). The CDR3 has 14 amino acids. V was shortened by 5 bases and J by 3 bases, with 13 bases between the two germline ends. The DNA for the CDR3 is TGTGCCAGTAGTCCGGACAGCGAGGACACTGAAGCTTTCTTT. It yields the protein CASSPDSEDTEAFF.

This clonotype was counted ten times or more. CDR3 sequence reads: CASSLAAGNQPQHF. The CDR3 DNA is TGTGCCAGCAGCTTAGCGGCAGGGAATCAGCCCCAGCATTTT. The chain couples TRBV7-8 to TRBJ1-5, with D perhaps matching TRBD1 (5 bases). Trimming removed 0 bases from V and 4 bases from J, with 7 bases in between. In germline, CDR1 is SGHVS, CDR2 FQNEAQ. This CDR3 comprises 14 residues.

This clonotype has more than one count but fewer than ten. The chain uses TRBV5-1 and TRBJ2-5; TRBD1 agrees at 8 bases. V lost 3 bases, J lost 5 bases, and 12 bases stayed unmatched. Germline CDR1 is SGHRS and CDR2 is YFSETQ. The length of the CDR3 is 16 residues. This CDR3 is CASSSHTGGVRETQYF. CDR3 sequence (DNA): TGCGCCAGCAGCTCGCATACAGGGGGAGTTAGGGAGACCCAGTACTTC. Complete variable domain (other parts from reference TRBV5-1 and TRBJ2-5): KAGVTQTPRYLIKTRGQQVTLSCSPISGHRSVSWYQQTPGQGLQFLFEYFSETQRNKGNFPGRFSGRQFSNSRSEMNVSTLELGDSALYLCASSSHTGGVRETQYFGPGTRLLVL.

This clonotype appeared a few times. The V gene is TRBV7-9, the J gene TRBJ2-2, with D perhaps TRBD1 (5 bases). Germline V gene lookup returns CDR1 SEHNR and CDR2 FQNEAQ (reference sequence). V was trimmed by 1 base and J by 4 bases, leaving 7 bases between them. This CDR3 region has 14 residues. The CDR3 coding sequence is TGTGCCAGCAGCTTAGGGACACCCACCGGGGAGCTGTTTTTT. Residues: CASSLGTPTGELFF.

The chain has TRBV25-1 and TRBJ2-3; the D is unclear. V was cut by 3 bases and J by 5 bases, with 9 bases left in between. Germline V CDR1 and CDR2: MGHDK, SYGVNS. CDR3 length equals 13 residues. CDR3 in DNA: TGTGCCAGCAGTGACATAACTGAAGATACGCAGTATTTT. Its protein is CASSDITEDTQYF.

This clonotype was recorded many times. The chain links TRBV7-2 to TRBJ2-5; D ambiguous. The V gene's germline CDR1 is SGHTA and CDR2 FQGNSA. Deletions cut 1 base from V and 4 bases from J, with 7 bases between. This CDR3 spans 13 amino acids. The CDR3 sequence: CASSLVVGETQYF. The CDR3 DNA follows: TGTGCCAGCAGCTTAGTGGTCGGAGAGACCCAGTACTTC. The full variable domain, in which reference TRBV7-2 and TRBJ2-5 provide the parts outside the CDR3, is GAGVSQSPSNKVTEKGKDVELRCDPISGHTALYWYRQSLGQGLEFLIYFQGNSAPDKSGLPSDRFSAERTGGSVSTLTIQRTQQEDSAVYLCASSLVVGETQYFGPGTRLLVL.

This clonotype was counted at least ten times. The chain uses TRBV2 and TRBJ2-5; D is unclear. Deletions cut 7 bases from V and 5 bases from J, with 11 bases between. The CDR3 length is 12 residues. Per germline, CDR1 SNHLY and CDR2 FYNNEI. This CDR3 reads CASNIERETQYF. CDR3 sequence (DNA): TGTGCCAGCAATATAGAACGGGAGACCCAGTACTTC.

This chain connects TRBV20-1 to TRBJ2-7; 8 bases align to TRBD2. In germline, CDR1 is DFQATT, CDR2 SNEGSKA (reference sequence). After removal of 3 bases from V and 2 bases from J, the junction contained 9 bases not matched to a gene. This CDR3 is built from 15 residues. The DNA of the CDR3 is TGCAGTGCTAGTGTTTCGTCGGGAGGGGCCTACGAGCAGTACTTC. It yields the protein CSASVSSGGAYEQYF.

This clonotype was counted at least ten times. The chain links TRBV7-9 to TRBJ2-2; no firm D call. This CDR3 contains 16 residues. Germline V gene lookup returns CDR1 SEHNR and CDR2 FQNEAQ (reference sequence). V was cut by 5 bases and J by 0 bases, with 13 bases left in between. CDR3 DNA sequence: TGTGCCAGCAGCCTTAGGACGGCCGCGAACACCGGGGAGCTGTTTTTT. This sequence encodes CASSLRTAANTGELFF.